This entry features one T cell receptor beta chain sequence. Its antigen is currently unknown. The germline gene is not matched at one end of the junction; a read error may be the cause. The data were taken from a study of tumor and adjacent non-tumor tissue in lung cancer. About the study: Aged roughly 31 to 80 years, patients included fewer than 11 men and about 5 women with stage I to III disease. On average, productive TCRbeta reads reached roughly 4.2 million per sample.

General study results and limits: Compared with tumor, normal lung showed significantly lower TCR diversity.

A modified ARM-PCR protocol with three rounds of nested PCR amplified TCRbeta. In TCRdb, the multiplex PCR reads were re-called with MiXCR into one record per CDR3 protein. The repertoire holds tens of thousands of distinct CDR3 sequences, 55% to 85% seen once, with about 28% in the top ten. RNA was extracted from bulk tissue without any cell sorting. Donors were chemotherapy-naive, newly diagnosed lung cancer surgical patients in China, August–late 2014. Germline V gives CDR1 MNHEY, CDR2 SVGAGI. The CDR3 length is 16 residues. The sequenced sample consisted of lung tumor tissue. The clonotype was recovered from a man between 60 and 75 years old with non-small cell lung cancer. The chain uses TRBV6-5 and TRBJ2-2; 10 bases align to TRBD1. Here the CDR3 DNA reads TGTGCCAGTAGTTATTATGGGACAGGGGCGTTAGGGGAGCTGTCTTTT. Translated: CASSYYGTGALGELSF.